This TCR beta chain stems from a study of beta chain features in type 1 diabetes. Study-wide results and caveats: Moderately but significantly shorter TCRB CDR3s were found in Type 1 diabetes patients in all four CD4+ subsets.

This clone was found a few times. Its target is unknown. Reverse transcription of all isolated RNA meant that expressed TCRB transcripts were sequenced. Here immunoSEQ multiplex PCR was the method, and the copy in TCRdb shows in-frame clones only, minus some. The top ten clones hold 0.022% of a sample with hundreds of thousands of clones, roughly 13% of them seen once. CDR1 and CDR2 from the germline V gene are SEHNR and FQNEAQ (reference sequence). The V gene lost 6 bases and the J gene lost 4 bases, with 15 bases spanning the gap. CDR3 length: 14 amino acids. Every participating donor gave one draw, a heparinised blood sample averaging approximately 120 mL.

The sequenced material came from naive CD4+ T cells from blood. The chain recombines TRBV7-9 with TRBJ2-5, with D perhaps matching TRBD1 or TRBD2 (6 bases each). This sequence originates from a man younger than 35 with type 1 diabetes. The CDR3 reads CASRRVGGSETQYF. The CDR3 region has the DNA TGTGCCAGCAGGAGAGTGGGGGGCTCAGAGACCCAGTACTTC.